Following are 2 T cell receptor beta chains from one sample sequenced in a study of blood T cell repertoires in COVID-19. Method: immunoSEQ multiplex PCR; TCRdb's copy keeps in-frame clones and lacks some. Among 45,000 to 65,000 clones listed, roughly 91% were seen once. The material sequenced was peripheral blood. The receptors here all came from a human donor in a cohort sampled during active COVID-19.

V and J are TRBV4-3 and TRBJ1-2, with 7 positions matching TRBD1. CDR1 is LGHNA and CDR2 is YSLEER in the germline V gene. This CDR3 is 16 amino acids long. Losses at the gene ends were 2 bases for V and 4 bases for J; bases not matched to a gene: 10. Written as DNA, the CDR3 is TGCGCCAGCAGCCAATCTCCCGGGACAGACGGCTATGGCTACACCTTC. It encodes CASSQSPGTDGYGYTF.

This clone was observed a single time. The chain carries TRBV5-1 and TRBJ2-1; TRBD1 aligns across 7 bases. Germline CDR1 SGHRS, CDR2 YFSETQ. The junction had 5 bases not matched to a gene; V was cut back by 4 bases and J by 4 bases. CDR3 length: 14 amino acids. CDR3 DNA sequence: TGCGCCAGCAGCGCCGGGACAGCTTACAATGAGCAGTTCTTC. Protein: CASSAGTAYNEQFF.